Each of the 31 T cell receptor beta chains below was sequenced from the same sample in a study of T-cell memory formation after mild COVID-19. In TCRdb, the 5' RACE reads were re-called with MiXCR into one record per CDR3 protein. The repertoire holds about half a million distinct CDR3 sequences, 15% to 20% seen once, with 12% in the top ten. The specimen was PBMCs or a T cell subset sorted from them (not recorded which). The source is an adult woman who had mild COVID-19 (a few samples of this study predate the infection). Cell type and time point are not known.

The J gene is TRBJ1-5, the V gene TRBV7-2; maybe TRBD1 (5 bases). The germline gives CDR1 SGHTA, CDR2 FQGNSA. The V end lost 6 bases, the J end lost 4 bases, and 16 bases lay between the germline ends. This CDR3 is built from 15 residues. The CDR3 loop is CASRGEATENQPQHF. CDR3 coding DNA: TGTGCCAGCAGGGGGGAGGCTACGGAAAATCAGCCCCAGCATTTT.

There are many counts of this clonotype. The chain is built from TRBV6-5 and TRBJ1-2, with TRBD1 identical over 8 bases. V trimming: 5 bases; J trimming: 7 bases; junction bases outside the gene matches: 6. The CDR3 is 13 residues long. Per the germline V gene, CDR1 is MNHEY and CDR2 is SVGAGI. The CDR3 DNA reads TGTGCCAGCAGTCCGATGACAGGGGCTGGCTACACCTTC. Its protein is CASSPMTGAGYTF.

The rearrangement joins TRBV3-1 to TRBJ2-5; the match to TRBD2 covers 14 bases. Germline lookup yields CDR1 LGHDT and CDR2 YNNKEL (reference sequence). The CDR3 is 17 residues long. J lost 7 bases, V lost 6 bases, and 13 bases had no gene match. This CDR3 reads CASSPRPGTSGGRTQYF. CDR3 nucleotides: TGTGCCAGCAGTCCAAGGCCCGGGACTAGCGGGGGCCGGACCCAGTACTTC.

At least ten counts were recorded for this clonotype. V is TRBV15 and J is TRBJ1-1; TRBD1 matches at 7 bases. The germline gives CDR1 LNHNV, CDR2 YYDKDF (reference sequence). The CDR3 has 16 amino acids. V trimming: 5 bases; J trimming: 2 bases; junction bases outside the gene matches: 11. The CDR3 reads CATSPDPGTANTEAFF. DNA for the CDR3: TGTGCCACCAGCCCCGACCCCGGGACAGCAAACACTGAAGCTTTCTTT.

This clonotype was counted only a few times. This chain joins TRBV9 and TRBJ2-3; D gene ambiguous. Trimming took 0 bases from V and 3 from J, leaving 2 bases between them. The CDR3 loop spans 12 amino acids. Looked up from germline, CDR1 is SGDLS and CDR2 is YYNGEE. CDR3 amino acids: CASSVATDTQYF. CDR3 DNA sequence: TGTGCCAGCAGCGTAGCTACAGATACGCAGTATTTT.

This clonotype has only a few counts. This chain uses TRBV29-1 with TRBJ2-7; 8 bases agree with TRBD2. The CDR3 has 14 residues. V dropped 3 bases and J dropped 6; count of bases not matched to a gene: 10. Germline assignment: CDR1 SQVTM and CDR2 ANQGSEA. In DNA form, the CDR3 reads TGCAGCGTTGATTCCAGGGGACTAGGCCGCGAGCAGTACTTC. Translating gives CSVDSRGLGREQYF.

The chain couples TRBV9 to TRBJ2-3; 8 bases match TRBD2. J lost 1 base, V lost 0 bases, and 4 bases had no gene match. CDR3 length: 16 amino acids. The V gene's germline CDR1 is SGDLS and CDR2 YYNGEE. The CDR3 region is CASSVDLRGGTDTQYF. In nucleotides, the CDR3 is TGTGCCAGCAGCGTAGATCTGCGGGGGGGCACAGATACGCAGTATTTT.

Details on this clonotype: The junction departs from germline at one end; a sequencing error may be responsible. The chain's CDR3 is CAWSRGRDRANYGYAF. CDR3 DNA sequence: TGTGCCTGGAGTCGTGGCCGGGACAGAGCTAACTATGGCTACGCCTTC. This chain connects TRBV30 to TRBJ1-2, with TRBD1 matching 7 bases. The germline V gene encodes CDR1 GTSNPN and CDR2 SVGIG (reference sequence). This CDR3 has 16 residues.

The table lists this clonotype with a few counts. The J gene is TRBJ2-1, the V gene TRBV29-1, with a weak D call TRBD1 (5 bases). The V and J ends lost 1 base and 2 bases respectively, with 12 bases between them. This CDR3 is 15 amino acids long. The germline V gene has CDR1 SQVTM and CDR2 ANQGSEA. In DNA, the CDR3 is TGCAGCGTTGAAGGGTTAGGGGTTACCTACAATGAGCAGTTCTTC. This codes for CSVEGLGVTYNEQFF.

The rearrangement joins TRBV4-1 to TRBJ2-7, with no clear D. Trimming removed 0 bases from V and 2 bases from J, with 14 bases in between. The germline gives CDR1 MGHRA, CDR2 YSYEKL. The CDR3 contains 16 residues. In DNA form, the CDR3 reads TGCGCCAGCAGCCAAGAGCAGGACCCTTACCCCTACGAGCAGTACTTC. Translating gives CASSQEQDPYPYEQYF.

The V and J genes are TRBV2 and TRBJ1-2; D unresolved. Germline V gene lookup returns CDR1 SNHLY and CDR2 FYNNEI. Trimming took off 3 bases at V and 8 bases at J, with 10 bases between the two ends. The length of the CDR3 is 12 residues. CDR3 residues: CASSDRTGGYTF. The CDR3 region has the DNA TGTGCCAGCAGTGATCGAACCGGCGGCTACACCTTC.

This chain uses TRBV6-5 with TRBJ2-7; 12 bases are shared with TRBD2. CDR1 is MNHEY, CDR2 SVGAGI, per germline. Unmatched junction bases numbered 4, after V lost 11 bases and J lost 2 bases. The CDR3 is 13 amino acids. CDR3 sequence (DNA): TGTGCCGCAAGGACTAGCGGGGCCTACGAGCAGTACTTC. Amino acid sequence: CAARTSGAYEQYF.

The table lists this clonotype with a few counts. This chain uses TRBV7-6 with TRBJ2-1; TRBD2 matches at 9 bases. The CDR3 is 17 amino acids. Germline CDR1 is SGHVS and CDR2 is FNYEAQ. The ends lost 5 bases at V and 7 bases at J; junction bases unmatched: 15. The CDR3: CASSPYGGRAVGNEQFF. DNA of the CDR3: TGTGCCAGCAGCCCCTACGGCGGGAGGGCCGTCGGAAATGAGCAGTTCTTC.

The J gene is TRBJ2-7, the V gene TRBV14; unclear D gene. Germline values: CDR1 SGHDN, CDR2 FVKESK. This CDR3 is 19 amino acids long. V gave up 0 bases and J gave up 0 bases, with 21 bases separating them. CDR3 bases: TGTGCCAGCAGCCAAGATCAGTTGATGGCCAGGCCGACCTCCTACGAGCAGTACTTC. This codes for CASSQDQLMARPTSYEQYF.

This chain uses TRBV27 with TRBJ2-7; 14 bases are a match to TRBD2. V was pared by 5 bases and J by 5 bases, with 14 bases of the junction left unmatched. The CDR3 extends over 18 amino acids. Germline values: CDR1 MNHEY, CDR2 SMNVEV (reference sequence). The CDR3 is CASSKKGTSGGWFNEQYF. For the CDR3, the DNA is TGTGCCAGCAGTAAAAAGGGGACTAGCGGGGGATGGTTCAACGAGCAGTACTTC.

This clonotype was counted a few times. The chain is built from TRBV24-1 and TRBJ2-2; TRBD1 agrees at 8 bases. CDR3 length: 14 amino acids. Germline V gene lookup returns CDR1 KGHDR and CDR2 SFDVKD. V lost 8 bases to trimming and J lost 0 bases; unmatched junction nucleotides: 1. The CDR3 DNA follows: TGTGCCACCACAGGGGGCGCGAACACCGGGGAGCTGTTTTTT. Its translation: CATTGGANTGELFF.

This clonotype has a handful of counts. The chain recombines TRBV9 with TRBJ2-3; no clear D gene. The CDR3 spans 14 residues. The V gene's germline CDR1 is SGDLS and CDR2 YYNGEE. V lost 1 base and J 7 bases, leaving 13 bases between the germline ends. The CDR3 here is CASSVSSSKNTQYF. In nucleotides, the CDR3 is TGTGCCAGCAGCGTATCCTCGTCAAAGAATACGCAGTATTTT.

This clonotype was found a few times. The rearrangement joins TRBV3-1 to TRBJ2-2; 7 bases fit TRBD1. Germline-derived CDR1 and CDR2 are LGHDT and YNNKEL (reference sequence). V shed 5 bases and J 5 bases; nucleotides not matched to a gene: 11. The CDR3 is 16 amino acids. Here the CDR3 reads CASSFGPTGRTGELFF. CDR3 nucleotides: TGTGCCAGCAGCTTTGGCCCGACAGGGCGGACCGGGGAGCTGTTTTTT.

This chain connects TRBV6-5 to TRBJ1-2; TRBD1 matches at 7 bases. The germline gives CDR1 MNHEY, CDR2 SVGAGI. The CDR3 runs to 14 residues. V lost 1 base to trimming and J lost 5 bases; unmatched junction nucleotides: 4. CDR3 nucleotides: TGTGCCAGCAGTTACTGGGACAGCCCTTATGGCTACACCTTC. Translated, it gives CASSYWDSPYGYTF.

This clonotype came up many times. The J gene is TRBJ2-1, the V gene TRBV7-9; perhaps TRBD2 as D (6 bases). Per the germline V gene, CDR1 is SEHNR and CDR2 is FQNEAQ (reference sequence). The CDR3 covers 15 residues. V lost 5 bases to trimming and J lost 3 bases, with 14 bases between them. The CDR3 is CASSPGRGNYNEQFF. The DNA of the CDR3 is TGTGCCAGCAGCCCTGGGCGCGGGAACTACAATGAGCAGTTCTTC.

This clonotype showed up just a few times. V gene TRBV13 combines with J gene TRBJ1-2; D is undetermined. V lost 5 bases and J 8 bases, leaving 18 bases between the germline ends. The V gene's germline CDR1 is PRHDT and CDR2 FYEKMQ (reference sequence). The CDR3 loop spans 14 amino acids. This CDR3 is CASSGTRVFRGYTF. CDR3 coding DNA: TGTGCCAGCAGCGGCACTCGGGTCTTCCGGGGCTACACCTTC. Using reference TRBV13 and TRBJ1-2 for the parts outside the CDR3, the full variable domain is AAGVIQSPRHLIKEKRETATLKCYPIPRHDTVYWYQQGPGQDPQFLISFYEKMQSDKGSIPDRFSAQQFSDYHSELNMSSLELGDSALYFCASSGTRVFRGYTFGSGTRLTVV.

A few counts support this clonotype. V gene TRBV20-1 combines with J gene TRBJ2-1; no firm D call. This CDR3 is 12 amino acids long. The V and J ends lost 0 bases and 4 bases respectively, with 4 bases between them. CDR1 and CDR2 (germline): DFQATT, SNEGSKA (reference sequence). CDR3 residues: CSARDGYNEQFF. DNA for the CDR3: TGCAGTGCTAGAGATGGATACAATGAGCAGTTCTTC.

Ten or more counts support this clonotype. The chain combines TRBV12-3 or TRBV12-4 with TRBJ1-1, with 8 nucleotides matching TRBD1. The CDR3 totals 13 residues. V was clipped by 10 bases and J by 1 base; unmatched bases: 5. For the CDR3, the DNA is TGTGCCAATGACAGGGGACCGAACACTGAAGCTTTCTTT. Its protein is CANDRGPNTEAFF.

This clonotype has just a few counts. This rearrangement joins TRBV5-1 to TRBJ1-1; the D gene is possibly TRBD1 (5 bases). Trimming removed 2 bases at V and 2 bases at J, with 13 bases between. Germline loops: CDR1 SGHRS, CDR2 YFSETQ. CDR3 length equals 15 residues. In nucleotides, the CDR3 is TGCGCCAGCAGCTTCGCTAGGACAACAAACACTGAAGCTTTCTTT. This sequence encodes CASSFARTTNTEAFF.

The chain couples TRBV6-6 to TRBJ2-7; 7 nucleotides match TRBD1. With 7 bases clipped from V and 1 base from J, the junction kept 4 bases outside the gene matches. The CDR3 loop spans 13 amino acids. Germline assignment: CDR1 MNHNY and CDR2 SVGAGI (reference sequence). CDR3: CASTRDRSYEQYF. CDR3 coding DNA: TGTGCCAGCACCCGGGACAGATCCTACGAGCAGTACTTC.

The rearrangement joins TRBV4-3 to TRBJ2-2; 10 bases fit TRBD2. Unmatched junction bases numbered 12, after V lost 4 bases and J lost 4 bases. This CDR3 is built from 18 residues. Germline V gene lookup returns CDR1 LGHNA and CDR2 YSLEER. DNA of the CDR3: TGCGCCAGCAGCCTTCCGGGACTAGCGCGACCCGGCACCGGGGAGCTGTTTTTT. This codes for CASSLPGLARPGTGELFF.

The CDR3 nucleotides read TGTGCCACCAGTGATGGGCCCCGGGGGTGGTCCCAGTACTTC. It encodes CATSDGPRGWSQYF. This sequence joins TRBV24-1 and TRBJ2-5; a possible D gene is TRBD2 (6 bases). This CDR3 spans 14 amino acids. Between the trimmed V and J ends, which lost 3 bases and 9 bases, there was a span of 16 bases. The germline gives CDR1 KGHDR, CDR2 SFDVKD.

The V and J genes are TRBV7-2 and TRBJ1-6; D ambiguous. The CDR3 length is 17 residues. From germline, CDR1 is SGHTA and CDR2 FQGNSA. V lost 6 bases and J 0 bases, leaving 15 bases between the germline ends. The CDR3 nucleotides are TGTGCCAGCAGAGGAGCAGGCCTAAGCTCCTATAATTCACCCCTCCACTTT. This translates into CASRGAGLSSYNSPLHF.

This clonotype was counted a few times. The chain carries TRBV19 and TRBJ2-3, with D unresolved. V lost 1 base, J lost 1 base, and 9 bases lay in between. The CDR3 sequence is 15 residues long. The germline V gene encodes CDR1 LNHDA and CDR2 SQIVND (reference sequence). The CDR3 sequence is CASSIGAAGTDTQYF. The CDR3 DNA sequence: TGTGCCAGTAGTATAGGGGCGGCAGGCACAGATACGCAGTATTTT.

This clonotype was observed a few times. The V and J genes are TRBV6-6 and TRBJ2-7; tentatively, D is TRBD1 (6 bases). The germline V and J ends were trimmed by 9 bases and 6 bases, with 21 bases remaining between them. Germline loops: CDR1 MNHNY, CDR2 SVGAGI (reference sequence). The CDR3 contains 14 residues. The DNA for the CDR3 is TGTGCCAGTATCCAGGGGACCGCAACGCGCGAGCAGTACTTC. This codes for CASIQGTATREQYF.

This chain links TRBV12-3 or TRBV12-4 with TRBJ2-7; possibly TRBD1 for D (5 bases). V gave up 5 bases and J gave up 5 bases, with 19 bases separating them. This CDR3 has 15 amino acids. CDR3 sequence reads: CASSLLGQGENEQYF. The CDR3 DNA sequence: TGTGCCAGCAGTCTGCTTGGGCAGGGCGAGAACGAGCAGTACTTC.